The T cell receptor (beta chain) under discussion was sequenced for a study of T cell repertoires in cytomegalovirus infection. About the study: CMV epitopes used comprised recently identified HLA-C-restricted ones and well-studied HLA-B-restricted ones. Indicated by public TCR beta signatures were CMV infection and matching HLA type. Study-wide points: The cumulative frequency of public TCR beta families identified carriers of CMV plus the relevant HLA. The response measured ex vivo was dominated by TCR beta clonotypes (HLA-C-restricted and CMV-specific).

TCRdb processed the reads anew with MiXCR; each CDR3 protein has one entry. The table lists about 920,000 distinct CDR3 sequences, around 31% of them singletons. Of note for this clonotype: Its cognate antigen is unknown.

The CDR3 loop spans 14 amino acids. Looked up from germline, CDR1 is LNHNV and CDR2 is YYDKDF (reference sequence). The V and J ends lost 0 bases and 4 bases respectively, with 9 bases between them. This specimen consisted of cultured CD8+ T cells from PBMCs, obtained from culture after CMV antigen stimulation. The rearrangement uses TRBV15 and TRBJ1-1; D call uncertain. The TCR originated in a human donor in good health (CMV status not recorded). Some clones in this sample may be carry-over from other donors' samples. CDR3 coding DNA: TGTGCCACCAGCAGAGATTTGGCAGCCACTGAAGCTTTCTTT. Its protein is CATSRDLAATEAFF.